Detailed here is one T cell receptor beta chain. This clonotype was found many times. The clone's antigen remains unknown. The record has no base qualities; no much larger clone is one base away. These data belong to a study of T-cell memory formation after mild COVID-19 (dated by TCRdb to the early 2020s). In terms of the full investigation: Most TCR sequence clusters were specific to one of the two donors. Two young, previously healthy adult volunteers made up the cohort, one male and one female. T-cell clones expanding and contracting after mild COVID-19 in a couple of donors were tracked by longitudinal TCRalpha and TCRbeta repertoire sequencing.

Its CDR3 holds 15 amino acids, cysteine through phenylalanine. The retained sequence is limited to the CDR3, 45 bases, with the frame set at the first base. V is trimmed back by 5 bases and J by 6 bases, and the junction contains 6 bases that no gene match accounts for. CDR1 and CDR2, looked up from the germline V gene, are LGHNA and YSLEER. Sequencing was carried out with an Illumina NovaSeq 6000. Using 5'RACE with constant-segment primers, TCRalpha and TCRbeta cDNA libraries were constructed, with sample barcodes and unique molecular identifiers added in the process. Trizol reagent was used to extract RNA from every sample. The libraries were amplified in two PCR steps, and the second step added a second sample barcode and Illumina TruSeq adapters. The libraries were sequenced on an Illumina NovaSeq using 2 x 150 bp paired-end reads. The original methods were these. With migec v1.2.7, reads were demultiplexed and then collapsed into UMI-guided consensus sequences. With mixcr v2.1.11, UMI consensuses were aligned to TRA and TRB V and J templates and assembled into clonotypes. Expanded or contracted clonotypes were those called significant by both edgeR and NoisET, with noise models trained on biological replicates. edgeR calls used a false discovery rate-adjusted p below 0.01 and a log2 fold-change threshold of 1. PCA with hierarchical clustering of max-normalized trajectories of the 1000 most abundant clonotypes was used as exploratory dynamics analysis. Separately sequenced CD4+ and CD8+ repertoires were used to assign the CD4 or CD8 phenotype of responding clones. Using fastp trimming at Q25 and MiXCR clonotype assembly, TCRdb reanalyzed the public sequencing data and kept in-frame beta chains. Entries that share a CDR3 protein sequence are merged under the most common genes and DNA. Clone size and V and J calls follow TCRdb, not the original study. The sample table lists about 200,000 distinct CDR3 sequences, over 9% of them with a count of one. The ten largest clones represent around 3.3% of the sample.

PBMCs were isolated by Ficoll-Paque density gradient centrifugation. The full study reports these points: Contracting CD4+ clones appeared mostly in the CM and EM memory subsets, whereas CD8+ clones were enriched in EMRA. The second-wave clones that peaked on day 37 were not confirmed to be SARS-CoV-2 specific. Clones contracting from day 15 to 85 had balanced CD4/CD8 phenotypes, while a second wave expanding from day 15 to 37 was biased towards CD4+. The study included only a couple of mild cases, and larger cohorts that include severe cases with pre-infection samples were judged to be necessary. Some responding clones were detected in pre-infection memory, suggesting pre-existing cross-reactive memory T cells joined the SARS-CoV-2 response.

This TCR derives from a man aged 18 to 29 who had mild COVID-19 (a few samples of this study predate the infection). The sample titles of this study are shuffled in the database, so cell type and time point are left out; the donor was told from shared clones. Sequencing input: PBMCs or a T cell subset sorted from them (not recorded which). Recombination connected TRBV4-3 to TRBJ1-6; the junction holds 8 bases that match TRBD1. In nucleotides, the sequence is TGCGCCAGCAGCTACGGACAGGGAACTAATTCACCCCTCCACTTT. Its protein product is CASSYGQGTNSPLHF.